This TCR beta chain was sequenced for a study of blood T cell repertoires in COVID-19. Study-level background: COVID-19 samples, acute and convalescent, were from the United States, Italy and Spain.

Authors' analysis steps: The assay estimated nucleated cells by amplifying reference gene primers. The repertoire was sequenced with immunoSEQ multiplex PCR; TCRdb's copy has only in-frame clones and lacks some. That table furnishes V, J and clone size, whereas the DNA furnished D and trimming. The sample carries around 260,000 clones, about four fifths recorded once. V was pared by 2 bases and J by 0 bases, with 7 bases of the junction left unmatched. This CDR3 has 18 residues. Germline V gene lookup returns CDR1 SGHRS and CDR2 YFSETQ. This sequence joins TRBV5-1 and TRBJ2-6; 8 nucleotides align to TRBD1. The source material was peripheral blood. The sequence was collected from a woman in her forties or fifties who had recovered from COVID-19. CDR3 residues: CASSLPTGASSGANVLTF. As DNA, the CDR3 is TGCGCCAGCAGCTTACCGACAGGGGCCAGCTCTGGGGCCAACGTCCTGACTTTC. The variable domain in full, completed from reference TRBV5-1 and TRBJ2-6, reads KAGVTQTPRYLIKTRGQQVTLSCSPISGHRSVSWYQQTPGQGLQFLFEYFSETQRNKGNFPGRFSGRQFSNSRSEMNVSTLELGDSALYLCASSLPTGASSGANVLTFGAGSRLTVL.